The entry that follows covers one TCR beta chain sequence. Antigen specificity is unknown. The data stem from a study of cytomegalovirus exposure and HLA in healthy donors. The wider study: Out of 150 million to 200 million T cells, an earlier analysis found some 120 million unique TCR beta sequences in total. Study findings and constraints: Upon later analysis, TCR association rates were observed to vary by HLA locus, being highest for DRB1 and lowest for HLA-C. The study had only CMV serostatus as immune exposure information. Common viral pathogens (according to a later analysis) appeared linked to several of the most significant clusters.

The PCR employed 60 Vbeta primers together with 13 Jbeta primers. The protocol was immunoSEQ multiplex PCR, while the TCRdb copy is restricted to in-frame clones and leaves out a portion. The table lists tens of thousands of clones, more than 55% of them singletons. The CDR3 runs 14 residues. Trimming removed 3 bases from V and 3 bases from J; junction bases left unmatched: 3. Germline V gives CDR1 KGHSH, CDR2 LQKENI. This clonotype was obtained from a man between 60 and 70 years old in good health and CMV-seropositive. Sequenced sample: PBMCs. This sequence joins TRBV18 and TRBJ2-7, with 9 bases fitting TRBD1. CDR3 residues: CASSPSTGGYEQYF. CDR3 DNA: TGTGCCAGCTCACCCTCGACAGGGGGCTACGAGCAGTACTTC. Using reference TRBV18 and TRBJ2-7 for the parts outside the CDR3, the full variable domain is NAGVMQNPRHLVRRRGQEARLRCSPMKGHSHVYWYRQLPEEGLKFMVYLQKENIIDESGMPKERFSAEFPKEGPSILRIQQVVRGDSAAYFCASSPSTGGYEQYFGPGTRLTVT.